This T cell receptor (beta chain) emerged from a study of blood T cell repertoires in COVID-19. As for the study in general: Material from acute and convalescent COVID-19 was sourced from the United States, Italy and Spain.

The V segment lost 5 bases and the J segment 8 bases; nucleotides outside the gene matches: 8. Per germline, CDR1 SEHNR and CDR2 FQNEAQ (reference sequence). The CDR3 extends over 14 amino acids. In the original workflow: Reference gene primer amplification gave estimated nucleated cell counts. Produced via immunoSEQ multiplex PCR; TCRdb's table is partial and in-frame only. V and J calls and clone size come straight from that table; D and trimming were deduced from the DNA. The profile covers about 190,000 clones, with around 80% appearing a single time and 9.5% to 15% taken by the ten largest. The sequence was collected from a woman aged 45 to 65 with acute or convalescent COVID-19. Input material: peripheral blood. V is TRBV7-9 and J is TRBJ2-1, with 8 bases identical to TRBD2. CDR3 loop: CASSAGGLDHEQFF. The CDR3 DNA reads TGTGCCAGCAGCGCGGGAGGCCTGGACCATGAGCAGTTCTTC.